The source of this T cell receptor (beta chain) is a study of CD8 T cells in Susac syndrome. With 0 bases removed from V and 4 bases from J, the gap between germline ends came to 11 bases. Germline values: CDR1 ENHRY, CDR2 SYGVKD. The CDR3 consists of 15 residues. Reverse transcription of roughly 0.5 to 1 ug RNA was carried out with random hexamers. The immunoSEQ assay covered 54 Vbeta and 13 Jbeta segments for CDR3. TCRdb reprocessed the immunoSEQ multiplex PCR reads via MiXCR and lists one record per CDR3 protein. The sample includes 150,000 to 200,000 distinct CDR3 sequences, around 94% of them seen just once.

The rearrangement uses TRBV10-3 and TRBJ2-3, with a weak D call TRBD1 (6 bases). The sample comprised CD4+ T cells from PBMCs. The receptor's source is a human donor in good health. The CDR3 here is CAISESMTGPDTQYF. The CDR3 region has the DNA TGTGCCATCAGTGAGTCGATGACAGGCCCAGATACGCAGTATTTT.